This T cell receptor (beta chain) was identified during a study of blood T cell repertoires in COVID-19. About the research overall: Material from acute and convalescent COVID-19 was sourced from the United States, Italy and Spain. Nucleic acid was either cDNA or gDNA, and it came from T cells, B-cell-depleted T cells, or PBMCs.

Libraries were prepared by immunoSEQ multiplex PCR; TCRdb keeps only in-frame clonotypes and omits some of them. The profile shows around 310,000 clones, about 90% of them singletons. The Seattle site enrolled patients during active infection and followed them longitudinally. Germline CDR1 and CDR2: SGDLS and YYNGEE. This CDR3 region has 13 residues. Trimming left V 1 base short and J 6 bases short, with 8 bases between. The specimen sequenced was peripheral blood. This TCR derives from a woman between 40 and 55 years old with COVID-19, enrolled during active disease. V usage is TRBV9 and J usage is TRBJ2-1; D may be TRBD1 (5 bases). CDR3: CASSVSGSNEQFF. CDR3 sequence (DNA): TGTGCCAGCAGCGTATCAGGGTCCAATGAGCAGTTCTTC.